The source of this TCR beta chain is a study of radiotherapy plus CTLA-4 blockade in lung cancer. Study-level background: Of the patients, under 20% showed objective responses and approximately 34% attained disease control. Study findings and constraints: Early clonal dynamics of blood T cells, together with interferon-beta, were reported as the best response predictor. Radiotherapy was combined with ipilimumab, and tumor-derived TCR clones then expanded in blood.

CDR3 length equals 15 residues. The V end was cut by 2 bases, the J end by 6 bases, with 11 bases between. The germline V gene encodes CDR1 SGHTA and CDR2 FQGTGA. TCRdb keeps only in-frame clones here, not all; method: immunoSEQ multiplex PCR. The sample has 53,000 or so clones, approximately 76% seen once; the top ten hold around 10%. On this clone: Its antigen is still unknown.

Alongside CTLA-4 blockade with ipilimumab, patients with chemo-refractory metastatic non-small-cell lung cancer received focal radiation. This chain joins TRBV7-3 and TRBJ1-6; D call uncertain. The sample consisted of peripheral blood, taken from a patient treated with radiotherapy plus ipilimumab. The sequence came from a human donor with non-small cell lung cancer who had stable disease on radiotherapy plus ipilimumab. CDR3 bases: TGTGCCAGCAGCTTAGAAGGGCAGACTAATTCACCCCTCCACTTT. Translating it yields CASSLEGQTNSPLHF.